This TCR beta chain was captured in a study of a mutant IDH1 vaccine in newly diagnosed glioma (dated by TCRdb to 2020 to 2023). A note on the overall study: Patients were given eight vaccinations, in weeks 1, 3, 5, 7, 11, 15, 19 and 23, which matched visits V03 through V10. For exploratory analyses, under 30 treated patients had longitudinal TCRB deep sequencing done wherever samples were available. Before enrollment, most patients had been given radiochemotherapy with temozolomide as standard therapy, while the rest had received either radiotherapy alone or temozolomide alone. Peripheral blood samples were drawn at six visits, namely V03 (baseline), V05, V07, V10, V12 and V13. The approximately 30 treated patients were roughly 62% male and roughly 40% female, with a mean age of approximately 40 years. Vaccination began 4-6 weeks after radiotherapy alone, or alongside temozolomide cycles in the chemotherapy-containing groups. On the study overall, not on this receptor specifically: The authors stated that sample limitations prevented analyses of patient blood samples from being reproduced. Changes in the top peripheral T cell clonotypes picked up by TCRB sequencing did not appear to be linked to pseudoprogression. Immune responses induced by the vaccine were seen in roughly 95% of patients across multiple MHC alleles. Availability determined which PBMC samples were chosen for TCRB deep sequencing.

Library preparation used the immunoSEQ multiplex PCR assay. Rearranged TCR beta chain sequences were amplified with the hsTCRB Kit following the manufacturer's protocol. An Illumina MiSeq was used to sequence the TCRB libraries. On the study's bioinformatics: The kit vendor's proprietary platform handled demultiplexing, trimming and gene mapping. The table was pulled from immuneACCESS by TCRdb, which kept in-frame rearrangements only. Such tables lose some clones; where checked, under half of the loss comes from unresolved V genes, and the rest has no known cause. V, J and clone size are those of that table, while D and trimming were read from the DNA. The sample table lists about 31,000 clones, roughly 78% of them with a count of one. The top ten clonotypes cover about 24% of the sample. Worth noting for this clone: Its antigen is unknown. No much larger clone is present one base from it, and per-base qualities are unavailable.

Taken with the paper, the label for time point translates to: week 11, during vaccination. Every vaccine dose consisted of 300 ug of a 20-mer mutant IDH1 peptide in Montanide, administered subcutaneously together with topical imiquimod. Donors had newly diagnosed WHO grade 3 or 4 IDH1-mutant astrocytomas with loss of nuclear ATRX. The samples were drawn from NOA16, a multicentre, single-arm, open-label phase I trial in Germany that tested a mutant IDH1 peptide vaccine in humans for the first time. Genomic DNA for TCRB sequencing was extracted from EDTA blood using the DNeasy Blood and Tissue Kit. Via the germline V gene, CDR1 is MGHRA and CDR2 YSYEKL. There are 16 amino acids in the CDR3, from cysteine to phenylalanine inclusive. Only CDR3 DNA is held: 48 bases, read in frame from base 1. V ends up 3 bases short and J 5 bases short, with an unmatched junction base count of 10.

The sequence is built from TRBV4-1 and TRBJ2-5; 9 of the junction bases match TRBD2. This clonotype was obtained from a man younger than 45 with glioma. The sequenced sample was PBMCs, obtained from a glioma patient whose treatment included an IDH1 peptide vaccine. The CDR3 region has the sequence CASSQVAGGPAETQYF. The DNA reads TGCGCCAGCAGCCAGGTGGCGGGGGGGCCGGCGGAGACCCAGTACTTC.